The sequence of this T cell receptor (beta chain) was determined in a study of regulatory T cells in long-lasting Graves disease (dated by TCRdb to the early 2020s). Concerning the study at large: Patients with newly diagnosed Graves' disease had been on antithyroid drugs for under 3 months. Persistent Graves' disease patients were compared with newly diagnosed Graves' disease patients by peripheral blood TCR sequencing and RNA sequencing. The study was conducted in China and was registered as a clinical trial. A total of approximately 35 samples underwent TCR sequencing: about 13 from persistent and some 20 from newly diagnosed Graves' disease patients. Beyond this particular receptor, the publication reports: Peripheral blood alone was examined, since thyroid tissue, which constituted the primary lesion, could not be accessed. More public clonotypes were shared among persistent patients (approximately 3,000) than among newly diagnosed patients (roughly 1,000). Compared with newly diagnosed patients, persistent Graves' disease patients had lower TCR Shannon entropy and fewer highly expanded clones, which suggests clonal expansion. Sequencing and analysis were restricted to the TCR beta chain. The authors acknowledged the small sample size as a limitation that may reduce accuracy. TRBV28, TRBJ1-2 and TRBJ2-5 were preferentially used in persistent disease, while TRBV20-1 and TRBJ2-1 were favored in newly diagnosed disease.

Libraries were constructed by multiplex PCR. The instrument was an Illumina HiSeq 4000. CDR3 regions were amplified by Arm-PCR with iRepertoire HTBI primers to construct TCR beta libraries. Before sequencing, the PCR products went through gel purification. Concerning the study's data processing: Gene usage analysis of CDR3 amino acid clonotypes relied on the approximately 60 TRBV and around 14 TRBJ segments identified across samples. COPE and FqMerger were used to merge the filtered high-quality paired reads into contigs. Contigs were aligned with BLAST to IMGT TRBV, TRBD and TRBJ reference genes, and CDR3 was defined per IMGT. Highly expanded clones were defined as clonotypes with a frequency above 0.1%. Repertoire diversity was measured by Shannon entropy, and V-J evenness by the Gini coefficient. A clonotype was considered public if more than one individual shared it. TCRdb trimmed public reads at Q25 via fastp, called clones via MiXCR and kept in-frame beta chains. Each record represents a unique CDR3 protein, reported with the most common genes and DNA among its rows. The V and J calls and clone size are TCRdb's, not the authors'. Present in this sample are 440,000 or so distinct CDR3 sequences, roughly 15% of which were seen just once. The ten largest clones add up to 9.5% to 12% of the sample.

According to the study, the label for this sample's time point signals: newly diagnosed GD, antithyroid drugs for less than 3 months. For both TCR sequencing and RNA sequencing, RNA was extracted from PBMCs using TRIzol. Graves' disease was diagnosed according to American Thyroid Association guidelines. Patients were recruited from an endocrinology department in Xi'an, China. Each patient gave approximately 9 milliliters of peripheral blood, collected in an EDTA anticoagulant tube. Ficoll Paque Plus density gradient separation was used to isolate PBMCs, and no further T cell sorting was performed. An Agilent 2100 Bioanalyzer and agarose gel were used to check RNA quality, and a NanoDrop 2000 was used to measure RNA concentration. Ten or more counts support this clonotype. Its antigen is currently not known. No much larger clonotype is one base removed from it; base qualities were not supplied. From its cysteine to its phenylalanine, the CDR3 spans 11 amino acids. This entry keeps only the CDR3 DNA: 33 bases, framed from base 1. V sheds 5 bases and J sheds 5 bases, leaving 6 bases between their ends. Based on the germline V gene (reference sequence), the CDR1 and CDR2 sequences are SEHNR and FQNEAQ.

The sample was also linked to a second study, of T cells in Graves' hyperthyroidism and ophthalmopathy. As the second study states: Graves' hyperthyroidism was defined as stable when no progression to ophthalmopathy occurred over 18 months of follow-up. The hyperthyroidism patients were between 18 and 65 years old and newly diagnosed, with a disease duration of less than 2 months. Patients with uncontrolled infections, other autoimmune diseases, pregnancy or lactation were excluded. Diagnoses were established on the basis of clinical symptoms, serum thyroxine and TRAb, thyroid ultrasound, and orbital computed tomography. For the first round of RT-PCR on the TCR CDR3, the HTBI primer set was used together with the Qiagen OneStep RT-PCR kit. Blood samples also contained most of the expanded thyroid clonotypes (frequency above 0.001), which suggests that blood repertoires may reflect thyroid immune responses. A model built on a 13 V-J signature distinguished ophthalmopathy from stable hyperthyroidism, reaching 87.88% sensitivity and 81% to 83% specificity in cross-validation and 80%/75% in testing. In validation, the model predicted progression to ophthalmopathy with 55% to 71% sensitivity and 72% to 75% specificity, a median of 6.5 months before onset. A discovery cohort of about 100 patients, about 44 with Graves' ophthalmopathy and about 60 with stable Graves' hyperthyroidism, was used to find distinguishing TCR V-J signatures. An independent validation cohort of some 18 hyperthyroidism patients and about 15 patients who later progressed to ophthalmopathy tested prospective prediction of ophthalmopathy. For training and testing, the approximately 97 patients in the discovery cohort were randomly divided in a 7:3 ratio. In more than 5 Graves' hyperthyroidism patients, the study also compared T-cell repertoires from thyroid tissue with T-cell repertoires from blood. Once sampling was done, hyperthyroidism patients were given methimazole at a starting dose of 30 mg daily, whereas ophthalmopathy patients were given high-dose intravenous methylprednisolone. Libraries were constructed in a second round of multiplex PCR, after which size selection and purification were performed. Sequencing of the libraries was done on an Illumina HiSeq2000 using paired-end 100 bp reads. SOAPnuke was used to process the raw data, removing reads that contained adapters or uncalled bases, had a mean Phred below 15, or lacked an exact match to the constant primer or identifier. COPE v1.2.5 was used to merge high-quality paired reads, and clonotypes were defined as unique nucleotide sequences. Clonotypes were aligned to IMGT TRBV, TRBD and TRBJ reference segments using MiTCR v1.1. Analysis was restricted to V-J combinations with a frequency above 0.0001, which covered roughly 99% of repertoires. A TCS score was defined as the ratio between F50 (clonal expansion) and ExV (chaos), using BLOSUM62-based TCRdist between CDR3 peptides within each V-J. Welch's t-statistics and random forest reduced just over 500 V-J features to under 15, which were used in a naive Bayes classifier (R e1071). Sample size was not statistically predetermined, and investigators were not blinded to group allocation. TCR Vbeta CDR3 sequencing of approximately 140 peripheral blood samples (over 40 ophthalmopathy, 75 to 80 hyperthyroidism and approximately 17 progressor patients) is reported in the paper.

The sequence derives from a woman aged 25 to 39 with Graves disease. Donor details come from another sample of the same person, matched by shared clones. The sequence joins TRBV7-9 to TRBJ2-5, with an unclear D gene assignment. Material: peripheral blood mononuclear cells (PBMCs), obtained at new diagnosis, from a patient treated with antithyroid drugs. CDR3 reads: CASSARETQYF. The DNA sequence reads TGTGCCAGCAGCGCCCGGGAGACCCAGTACTTC.